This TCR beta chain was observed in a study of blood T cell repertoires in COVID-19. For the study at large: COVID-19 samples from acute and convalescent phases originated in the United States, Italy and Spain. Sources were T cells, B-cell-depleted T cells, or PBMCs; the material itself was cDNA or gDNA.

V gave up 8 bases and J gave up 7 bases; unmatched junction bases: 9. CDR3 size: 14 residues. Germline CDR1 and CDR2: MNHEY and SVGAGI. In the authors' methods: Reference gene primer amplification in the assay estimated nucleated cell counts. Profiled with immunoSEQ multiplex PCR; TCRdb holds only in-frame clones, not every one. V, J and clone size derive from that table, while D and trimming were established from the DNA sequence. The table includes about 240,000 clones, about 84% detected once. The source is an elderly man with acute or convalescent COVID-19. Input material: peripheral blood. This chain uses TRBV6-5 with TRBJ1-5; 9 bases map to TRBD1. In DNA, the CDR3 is TGTGCCAGCCGCCAGGACAGGGGAGGGCAGCCCCAGCATTTT. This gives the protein CASRQDRGGQPQHF.